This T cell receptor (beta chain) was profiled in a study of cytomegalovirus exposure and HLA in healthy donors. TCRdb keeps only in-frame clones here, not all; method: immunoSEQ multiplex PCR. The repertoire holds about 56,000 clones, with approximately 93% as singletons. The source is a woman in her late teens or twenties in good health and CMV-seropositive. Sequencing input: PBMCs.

In nucleotides, the CDR3 is TGTGCCAGCAGTTACTCGTCACCAGGGTACTATGGCTACACCTTC. Amino acids: CASSYSSPGYYGYTF. This rearrangement joins TRBV6-5 to TRBJ1-2, with D perhaps matching TRBD1 (5 bases). V was shortened by 0 bases and J by 3 bases, with 11 bases between the two germline ends. This CDR3 comprises 15 residues. Germline V gives CDR1 MNHEY, CDR2 SVGAGI.